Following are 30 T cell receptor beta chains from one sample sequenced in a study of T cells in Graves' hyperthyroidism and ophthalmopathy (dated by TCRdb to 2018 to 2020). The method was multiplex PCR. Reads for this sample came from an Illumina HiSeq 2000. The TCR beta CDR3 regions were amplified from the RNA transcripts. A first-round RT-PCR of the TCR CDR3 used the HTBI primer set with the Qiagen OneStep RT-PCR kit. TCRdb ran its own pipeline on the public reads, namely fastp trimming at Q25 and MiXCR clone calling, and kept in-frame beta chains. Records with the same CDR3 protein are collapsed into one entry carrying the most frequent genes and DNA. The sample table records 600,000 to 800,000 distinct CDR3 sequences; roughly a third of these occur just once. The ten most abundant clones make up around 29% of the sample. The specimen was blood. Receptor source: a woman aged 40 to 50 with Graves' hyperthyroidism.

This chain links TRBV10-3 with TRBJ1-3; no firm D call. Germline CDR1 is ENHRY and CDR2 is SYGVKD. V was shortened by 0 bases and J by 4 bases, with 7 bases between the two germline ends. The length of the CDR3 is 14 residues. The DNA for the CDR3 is TGTGCCATCAGTGAGTCGGCGGGAGGAAACACCATATATTTT. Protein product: CAISESAGGNTIYF.

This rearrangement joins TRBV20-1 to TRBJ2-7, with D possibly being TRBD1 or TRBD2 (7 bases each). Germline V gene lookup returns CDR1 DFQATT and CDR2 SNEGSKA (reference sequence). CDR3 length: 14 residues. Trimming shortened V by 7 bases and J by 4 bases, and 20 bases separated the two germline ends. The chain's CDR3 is CSVTTGRAGYEQYF. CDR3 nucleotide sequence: TGCAGTGTGACGACAGGGAGAGCGGGGTACGAGCAGTACTTC.

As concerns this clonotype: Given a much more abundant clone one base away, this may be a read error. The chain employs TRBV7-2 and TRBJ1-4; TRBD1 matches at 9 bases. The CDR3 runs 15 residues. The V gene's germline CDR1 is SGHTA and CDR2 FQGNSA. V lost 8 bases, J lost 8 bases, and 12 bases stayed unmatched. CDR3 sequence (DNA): TGTGCCAGCGGCCCAGACAGGGGGTCACGAGAAAAACTGTTTTTT. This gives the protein CASGPDRGSREKLFF.

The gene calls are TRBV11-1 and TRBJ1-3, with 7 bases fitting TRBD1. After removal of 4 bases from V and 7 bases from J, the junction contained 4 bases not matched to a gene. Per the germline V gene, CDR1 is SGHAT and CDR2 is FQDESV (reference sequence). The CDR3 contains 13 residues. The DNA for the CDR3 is TGTGCCAGCAGCTCGGGACAGAAGAACACCATATATTTT. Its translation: CASSSGQKNTIYF. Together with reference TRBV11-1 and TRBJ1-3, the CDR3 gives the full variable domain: EAEVAQSPRYKITEKSQAVAFWCDPISGHATLYWYRQILGQGPELLVQFQDESVVDDSQLPKDRFSAERLKGVDSTLKIQPAELGDSAMYLCASSSGQKNTIYFGEGSWLTVV.

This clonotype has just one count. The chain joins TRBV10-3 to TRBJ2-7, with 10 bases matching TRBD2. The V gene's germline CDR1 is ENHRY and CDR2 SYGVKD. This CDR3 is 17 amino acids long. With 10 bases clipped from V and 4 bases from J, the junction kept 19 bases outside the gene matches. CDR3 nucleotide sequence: TGTGCCAGCGTTGAGACCGGGGAGCGGGAGGGCTCGTACGAGCAGTACTTC. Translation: CASVETGEREGSYEQYF.

CDR3 nucleotide sequence: TGTGCCAGCACTGGCAGGGGGTCCGAGACCCAGTACTTC. Amino acid sequence: CASTGRGSETQYF. V usage is TRBV2 and J usage is TRBJ2-5; 7 bases are a match to TRBD1. Per germline, CDR1 SNHLY and CDR2 FYNNEI. The CDR3 extends over 13 amino acids. V trimming: 7 bases; J trimming: 5 bases; junction bases outside the gene matches: 7.

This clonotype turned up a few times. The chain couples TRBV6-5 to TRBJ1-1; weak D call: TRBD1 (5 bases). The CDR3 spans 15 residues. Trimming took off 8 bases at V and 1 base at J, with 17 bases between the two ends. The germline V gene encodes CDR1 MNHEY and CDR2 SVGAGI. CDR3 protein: CASAPGDRGNTEAFF. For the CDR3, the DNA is TGTGCCAGCGCTCCGGGGGACCGGGGGAACACTGAAGCTTTCTTT.

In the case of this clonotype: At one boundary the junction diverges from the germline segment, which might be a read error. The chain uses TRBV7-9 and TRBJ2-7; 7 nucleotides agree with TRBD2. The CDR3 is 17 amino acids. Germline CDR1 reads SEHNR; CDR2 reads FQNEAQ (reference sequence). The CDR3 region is CASSQTLVSGGSYEQYF. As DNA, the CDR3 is TGCGCCAGCAGCCAAACCCTTGTGTCCGGGGGGTCCTACGAGCAGTACTTC.

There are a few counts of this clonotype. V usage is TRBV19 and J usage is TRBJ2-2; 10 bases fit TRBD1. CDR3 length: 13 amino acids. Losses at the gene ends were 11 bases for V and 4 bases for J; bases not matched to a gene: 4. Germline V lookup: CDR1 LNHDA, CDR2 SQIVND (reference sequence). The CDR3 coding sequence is TGTGCCGGAGGGACAGGGGCCACCGGGGAGCTGTTTTTT. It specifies CAGGTGATGELFF. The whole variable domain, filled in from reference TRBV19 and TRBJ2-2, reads DGGITQSPKYLFRKEGQNVTLSCEQNLNHDAMYWYRQDPGQGLRLIYYSQIVNDFQKGDIAEGYSVSREKKESFPLTVTSAQKNPTAFYLCAGGTGATGELFFGEGSRLTVL.

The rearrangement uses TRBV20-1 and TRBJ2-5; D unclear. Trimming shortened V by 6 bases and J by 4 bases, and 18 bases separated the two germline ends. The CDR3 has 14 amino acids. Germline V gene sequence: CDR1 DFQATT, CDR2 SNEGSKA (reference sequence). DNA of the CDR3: TGCAGTGCCAGCAGCCGAGCGAGGAGAGAGACCCAGTACTTC. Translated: CSASSRARRETQYF.

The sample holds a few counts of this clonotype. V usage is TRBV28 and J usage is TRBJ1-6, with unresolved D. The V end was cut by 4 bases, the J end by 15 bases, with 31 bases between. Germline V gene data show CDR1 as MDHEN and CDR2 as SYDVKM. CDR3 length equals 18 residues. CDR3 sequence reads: CASSSTPSSLWFLLGLHF. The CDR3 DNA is TGTGCCAGCAGTTCAACACCCTCGAGTCTGTGGTTCCTTCTCGGCCTCCACTTT.

The CDR3 loop reads CASSSRHRWGNQPQHF. CDR3 nucleotides: TGTGCCAGCAGTTCCAGACACCGGTGGGGCAATCAGCCCCAGCATTTT. The chain couples TRBV6-5 to TRBJ1-5; D not certain. CDR1 is MNHEY and CDR2 is SVGAGI in the germline V gene. The V gene lost 4 bases and the J gene lost 2 bases, with 15 bases spanning the gap. This CDR3 has 16 amino acids.

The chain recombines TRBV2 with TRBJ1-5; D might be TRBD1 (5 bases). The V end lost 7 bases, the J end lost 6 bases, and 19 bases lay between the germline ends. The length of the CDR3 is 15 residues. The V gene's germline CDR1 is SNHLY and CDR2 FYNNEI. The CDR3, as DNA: TGTGCCAGCAAATTACTCGGGGGAGCGGGTCAGCCCCAGCATTTT. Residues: CASKLLGGAGQPQHF.

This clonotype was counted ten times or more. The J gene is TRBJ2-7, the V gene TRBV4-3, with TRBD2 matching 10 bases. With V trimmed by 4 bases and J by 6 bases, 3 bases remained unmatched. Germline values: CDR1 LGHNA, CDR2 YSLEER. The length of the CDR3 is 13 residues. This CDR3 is CASSPQREGEQYF. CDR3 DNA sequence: TGCGCCAGCAGCCCCCAGCGGGAGGGCGAGCAGTACTTC.

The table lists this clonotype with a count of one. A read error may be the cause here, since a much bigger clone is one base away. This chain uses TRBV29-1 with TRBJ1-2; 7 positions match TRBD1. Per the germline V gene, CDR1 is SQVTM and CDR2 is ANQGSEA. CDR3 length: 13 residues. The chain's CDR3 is CSVPRDRNYGCTF. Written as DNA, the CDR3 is TGCAGCGTTCCCCGGGACAGAAACTATGGCTGCACCTTC.

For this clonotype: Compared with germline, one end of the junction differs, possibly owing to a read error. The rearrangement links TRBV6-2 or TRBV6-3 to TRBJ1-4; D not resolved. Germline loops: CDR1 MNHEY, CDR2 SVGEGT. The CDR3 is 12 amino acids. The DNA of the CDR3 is TGTGCCAGCAGGGCCGAAGACTTGAAACCGTTTTTT. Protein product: CASRAEDLKPFF.

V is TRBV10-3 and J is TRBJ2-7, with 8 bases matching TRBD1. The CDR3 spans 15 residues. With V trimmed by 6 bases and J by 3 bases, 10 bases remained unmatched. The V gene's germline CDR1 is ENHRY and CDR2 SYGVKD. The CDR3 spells CAIRQNRDRNYEQYF. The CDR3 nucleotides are TGTGCCATCAGGCAGAACCGGGACAGGAACTACGAGCAGTACTTC.

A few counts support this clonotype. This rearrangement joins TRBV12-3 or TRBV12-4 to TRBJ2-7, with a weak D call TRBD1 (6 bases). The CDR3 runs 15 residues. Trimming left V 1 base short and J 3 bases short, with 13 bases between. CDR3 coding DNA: TGTGCCAGCAGTTTAGTAATAACAGGGAGCTACGAGCAGTACTTC. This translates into CASSLVITGSYEQYF.

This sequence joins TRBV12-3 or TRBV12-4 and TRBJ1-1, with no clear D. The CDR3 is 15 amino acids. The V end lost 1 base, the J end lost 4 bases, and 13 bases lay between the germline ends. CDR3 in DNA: TGTGCCAGCAGTTTAGACTTTGGCAGGCGCACTGAAGCTTTCTTT. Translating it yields CASSLDFGRRTEAFF.

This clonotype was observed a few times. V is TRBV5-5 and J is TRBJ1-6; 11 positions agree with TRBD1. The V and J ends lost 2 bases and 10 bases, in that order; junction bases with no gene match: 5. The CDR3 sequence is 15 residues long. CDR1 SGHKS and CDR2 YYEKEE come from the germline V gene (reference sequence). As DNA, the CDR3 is TGTGCCAGCAGCTTTGGGGACAGGGGGACCTCACCCCTCCACTTT. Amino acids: CASSFGDRGTSPLHF.

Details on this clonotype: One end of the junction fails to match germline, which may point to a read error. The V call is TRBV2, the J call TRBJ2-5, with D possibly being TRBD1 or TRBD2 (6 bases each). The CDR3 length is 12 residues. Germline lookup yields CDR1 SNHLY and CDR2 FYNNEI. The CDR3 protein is CASSLGGPAINF. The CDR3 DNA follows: TGTGCCAGCAGTTTAGGGGGGCCCGCCATTAACTTC.

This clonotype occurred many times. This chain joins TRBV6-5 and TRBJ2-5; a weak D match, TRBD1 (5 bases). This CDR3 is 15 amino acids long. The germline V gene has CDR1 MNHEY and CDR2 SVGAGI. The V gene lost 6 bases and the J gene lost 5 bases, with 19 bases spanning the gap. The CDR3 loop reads CASRLDAGIGETQYF. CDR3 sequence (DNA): TGTGCCAGCAGGCTAGACGCAGGGATCGGGGAGACCCAGTACTTC.

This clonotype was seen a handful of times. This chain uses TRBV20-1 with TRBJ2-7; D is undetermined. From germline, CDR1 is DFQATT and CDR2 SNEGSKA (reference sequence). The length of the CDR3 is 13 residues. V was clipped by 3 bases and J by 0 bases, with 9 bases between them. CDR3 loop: CSASPRNSYEQYF. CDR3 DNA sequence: TGCAGTGCTAGTCCCAGGAACTCCTACGAGCAGTACTTC.

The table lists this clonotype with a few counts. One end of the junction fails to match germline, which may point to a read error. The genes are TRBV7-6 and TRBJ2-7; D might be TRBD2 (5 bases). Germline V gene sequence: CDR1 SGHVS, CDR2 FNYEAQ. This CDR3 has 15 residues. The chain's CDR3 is CAGSLDKGDNYEQYF. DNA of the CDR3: TGTGCCGGCAGCTTAGACAAGGGAGATAATTACGAGCAGTACTTC.

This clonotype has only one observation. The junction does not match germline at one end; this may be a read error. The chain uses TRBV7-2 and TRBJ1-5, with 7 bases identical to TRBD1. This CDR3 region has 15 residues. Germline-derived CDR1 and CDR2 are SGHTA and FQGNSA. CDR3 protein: CASSYGTVRDQPQRF. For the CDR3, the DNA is TGTGCCAGCAGCTACGGGACAGTTCGGGATCAGCCCCAGCGTTTT.

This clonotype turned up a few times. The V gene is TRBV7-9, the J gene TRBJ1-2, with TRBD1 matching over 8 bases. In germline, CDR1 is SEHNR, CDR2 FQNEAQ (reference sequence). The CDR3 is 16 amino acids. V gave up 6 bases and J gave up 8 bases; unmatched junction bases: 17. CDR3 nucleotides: TGTGCCAGCAGTCGAAATTCGGACAGGGAGGCGCAGGGCTACACCTTC. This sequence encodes CASSRNSDREAQGYTF.

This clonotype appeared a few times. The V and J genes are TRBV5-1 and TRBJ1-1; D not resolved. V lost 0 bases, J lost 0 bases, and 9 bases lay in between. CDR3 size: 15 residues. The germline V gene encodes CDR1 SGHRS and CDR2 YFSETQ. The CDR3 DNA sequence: TGCGCCAGCAGCTTGGAGGAGACCATGAACACTGAAGCTTTCTTT. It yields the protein CASSLEETMNTEAFF. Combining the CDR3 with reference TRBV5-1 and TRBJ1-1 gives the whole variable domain KAGVTQTPRYLIKTRGQQVTLSCSPISGHRSVSWYQQTPGQGLQFLFEYFSETQRNKGNFPGRFSGRQFSNSRSEMNVSTLELGDSALYLCASSLEETMNTEAFFGQGTRLTVV.

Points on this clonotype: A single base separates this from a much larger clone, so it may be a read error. This CDR3 is CASRELGGRRTEKLFF. The DNA of the CDR3 is TGCGCCAGCAGAGAGCTTGGCGGGCGTAGGACGGAAAAACTGTTTTTT. This chain uses TRBV10-2 with TRBJ1-4; no clear D gene. Deletions cut 6 bases from V and 8 bases from J, with 22 bases between. The CDR3 has 16 amino acids. Germline assignment: CDR1 WSHSY and CDR2 SAAADI.

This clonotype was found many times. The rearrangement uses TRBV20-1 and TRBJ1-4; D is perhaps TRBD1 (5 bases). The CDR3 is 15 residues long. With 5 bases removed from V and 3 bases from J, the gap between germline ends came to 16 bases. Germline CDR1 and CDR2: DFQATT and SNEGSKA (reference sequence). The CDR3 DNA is TGCAGTGCTCGTAGGGTCGGGGCTTCTAATGAAAAACTGTTTTTT. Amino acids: CSARRVGASNEKLFF.

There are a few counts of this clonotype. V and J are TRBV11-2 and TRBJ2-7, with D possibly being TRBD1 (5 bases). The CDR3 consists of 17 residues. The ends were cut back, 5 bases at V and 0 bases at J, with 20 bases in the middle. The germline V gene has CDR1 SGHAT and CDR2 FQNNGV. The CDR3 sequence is CASSPLGADTTSYEQYF. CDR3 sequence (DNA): TGTGCCAGCAGCCCGCTAGGTGCGGACACAACCTCCTACGAGCAGTACTTC.